The present T cell receptor beta chain was sequenced within a study of cytomegalovirus exposure and HLA in healthy donors. PCR involved 60 Vbeta and 13 Jbeta primers. Profiled with immunoSEQ multiplex PCR; TCRdb holds only in-frame clones, not every one. The repertoire includes some 87,000 clones, approximately 79% of them detected once, and roughly 2.5% sits in the top ten. Germline CDR1 is LNHDA and CDR2 is SQIVND (reference sequence). Trimming pared 1 base from V and 6 bases from J, leaving 22 bases between. The CDR3 has 18 amino acids. V and J are TRBV19 and TRBJ1-5; maybe TRBD1 (6 bases). Sequences were obtained from PBMCs. The TCR originated in a man aged 25 to 45 in good health and CMV-seronegative. CDR3 region: CASSIGLRGAGAPQPQHF. The CDR3 coding sequence is TGTGCCAGTAGTATAGGATTGCGGGGGGCGGGGGCCCCTCAGCCCCAGCATTTT.